This entry lists 14 T cell receptor beta chains sequenced from one sample in a study of CD8 T cells in ankylosing spondylitis. MiXCR was run by TCRdb on the 5' RACE reads, yielding one entry per CDR3 protein. Of thousands of distinct CDR3 sequences listed, approximately 3% are singletons. Sequencing input: blood, either unsorted or a sorted T cell fraction (not recorded which). The origin of the receptors is a female donor with ankylosing spondylitis or in good health (not recorded which).

This clonotype has a count of ten or more. The rearrangement uses TRBV9 and TRBJ2-5; 7 nucleotides match TRBD2. V lost 0 bases to trimming and J lost 1 base; unmatched junction nucleotides: 3. The V gene's germline CDR1 is SGDLS and CDR2 YYNGEE. The CDR3 length is 15 residues. CDR3 DNA: TGTGCCAGCAGCGTAGGTTCGGGGGGCCAAGAGACCCAGTACTTC. It translates to CASSVGSGGQETQYF.

In its sample, this clonotype was seen many times. For the CDR3, the DNA is TGTGCCAGCAGCTCAACCGGACAGGGTTTCAGGGACAATGAGCAGTTCTTC. Encoded protein: CASSSTGQGFRDNEQFF. This chain uses TRBV7-3 with TRBJ2-1; TRBD1 matches at 8 bases. V lost 4 bases, J lost 5 bases, and 13 bases stayed unmatched. The CDR3 totals 17 residues. Germline V gene data show CDR1 as SGHTA and CDR2 as FQGTGA.

This clonotype was seen many times. The gene calls are TRBV9 and TRBJ2-1, with D hard to call. The CDR3 spans 12 residues. Germline-derived CDR1 and CDR2 are SGDLS and YYNGEE. Trimming removed 3 bases at V and 8 bases at J, with 9 bases between. CDR3 nucleotides: TGTGCCAGCAGCGGCCGACCCGATGAGCAGTTCTTC. Amino acids: CASSGRPDEQFF.

This clonotype was seen ten or more times. This chain connects TRBV9 to TRBJ2-1, with 8 positions matching TRBD2. This CDR3 is built from 17 residues. Germline CDR1 reads SGDLS; CDR2 reads YYNGEE. J was trimmed by 0 bases and V by 0 bases; bases with no gene match: 5. This chain's CDR3 is CASSVGQRENSYNEQFF. In nucleotides, the CDR3 is TGTGCCAGCAGCGTAGGTCAGCGGGAGAACTCCTACAATGAGCAGTTCTTC. The variable domain in full, completed from reference TRBV9 and TRBJ2-1, reads DSGVTQTPKHLITATGQRVTLRCSPRSGDLSVYWYQQSLDQGLQFLIQYYNGEERAKGNILERFSAQQFPDLHSELNLSSLELGDSALYFCASSVGQRENSYNEQFFGPGTRLTVL.

This clonotype was counted at least ten times. V is TRBV9 and J is TRBJ1-1; no clear D gene. The CDR3 spans 14 residues. Germline loops: CDR1 SGDLS, CDR2 YYNGEE. V shed 0 bases and J shed 0 bases, with 6 bases lying between them. DNA for the CDR3: TGTGCCAGCAGCGTAGACCAACTGAACACTGAAGCTTTCTTT. Amino acids: CASSVDQLNTEAFF.

This clonotype was detected many times. V and J are TRBV9 and TRBJ2-2; TRBD2 might be the D (5 bases). Trimming took 2 bases from V and 8 from J, leaving 16 bases between them. The CDR3 runs to 15 residues. Germline V CDR1 and CDR2: SGDLS, YYNGEE. CDR3 sequence: CASSVYGLAGGELFF. Here the CDR3 DNA reads TGTGCCAGCAGCGTCTACGGCCTAGCTGGGGGGGAGCTGTTTTTT.

This clonotype came up many times. The rearrangement uses TRBV9 and TRBJ2-4; TRBD1 agrees at 9 bases. With V trimmed by 4 bases and J by 10 bases, 9 bases remained unmatched. Germline-derived CDR1 and CDR2 are SGDLS and YYNGEE. The CDR3 runs to 14 residues. The CDR3 spells CASSPLTGGAIQYF. CDR3 nucleotides: TGTGCCAGCAGCCCATTGACAGGGGGAGCTATTCAGTACTTC.

This clonotype was recorded at least ten times. The chain employs TRBV9 and TRBJ2-5; 9 nucleotides agree with TRBD1. In germline, CDR1 is SGDLS, CDR2 YYNGEE. After removal of 0 bases from V and 5 bases from J, the junction contained 5 bases not matched to a gene. The CDR3 extends over 15 amino acids. In nucleotides, the CDR3 is TGTGCCAGCAGCGTAGGAAGCGGACAGGGGGAGACCCAGTACTTC. It translates to CASSVGSGQGETQYF.

This clonotype was found many times. V gene TRBV9 combines with J gene TRBJ2-7; the match to TRBD2 covers 12 bases. Germline CDR1 reads SGDLS; CDR2 reads YYNGEE. V lost 3 bases to trimming and J lost 3 bases; unmatched junction nucleotides: 1. The CDR3 extends over 14 amino acids. CDR3 nucleotide sequence: TGTGCCAGCAGCGGGACTAGCGGGAACTACGAGCAGTACTTC. It is translated as CASSGTSGNYEQYF.

In its sample, this clonotype is medium-sized. The chain is built from TRBV9 and TRBJ2-7; D is uncertain. V shed 2 bases and J shed 2 bases, with 11 bases lying between them. Per germline, CDR1 SGDLS and CDR2 YYNGEE. The CDR3 covers 14 residues. CDR3 nucleotide sequence: TGTGCCAGCAGCGTTGCCAACAACGCCTACGAGCAGTACTTC. It is translated as CASSVANNAYEQYF.

This clonotype showed up many times. The chain uses TRBV9 and TRBJ1-6; D call uncertain. Germline V CDR1 and CDR2: SGDLS, YYNGEE. Trimming left V 3 bases short and J 6 bases short, with 19 bases between. The CDR3 length is 17 residues. The CDR3 nucleotides are TGTGCCAGCAGCGCCGAAGGAAGAGAATTACTTAATTCACCCCTCCACTTT. It specifies CASSAEGRELLNSPLHF.

This clonotype was counted ten times or more. The chain has TRBV9 and TRBJ2-3; the match to TRBD2 covers 16 bases. This CDR3 contains 20 residues. In germline, CDR1 is SGDLS, CDR2 YYNGEE. Trimming cost V 2 bases and J 4 bases; bases outside gene matches: 13. CDR3 sequence (DNA): TGTGCCAGCAGCGTCCCAGGGGGACTAGCGGGAGGGCCTCGGGCAGATACGCAGTATTTT. It translates to CASSVPGGLAGGPRADTQYF. Full variable domain (missing parts from reference TRBV9 and TRBJ2-3): DSGVTQTPKHLITATGQRVTLRCSPRSGDLSVYWYQQSLDQGLQFLIQYYNGEERAKGNILERFSAQQFPDLHSELNLSSLELGDSALYFCASSVPGGLAGGPRADTQYFGPGTRLTVL.

At least ten counts were recorded for this clonotype. The V and J genes are TRBV9 and TRBJ2-7; tentatively, D is TRBD1 (6 bases). CDR3 length: 15 residues. Between the trimmed V and J ends, which lost 2 bases and 2 bases, there was a span of 14 bases. Looked up from germline, CDR1 is SGDLS and CDR2 is YYNGEE. CDR3 in DNA: TGTGCCAGCAGCGTGTACCGGGACAACACCTACGAGCAGTACTTC. Translating it yields CASSVYRDNTYEQYF.

Many counts were recorded for this clonotype. The chain couples TRBV9 to TRBJ2-7, with D uncertain. V lost 0 bases and J 3 bases, leaving 13 bases between the germline ends. CDR1 SGDLS and CDR2 YYNGEE come from the germline V gene. The CDR3 covers 15 residues. CDR3 DNA sequence: TGTGCCAGCAGCGTAGGGGTTGCGGTTCACTACGAGCAGTACTTC. Translation: CASSVGVAVHYEQYF.